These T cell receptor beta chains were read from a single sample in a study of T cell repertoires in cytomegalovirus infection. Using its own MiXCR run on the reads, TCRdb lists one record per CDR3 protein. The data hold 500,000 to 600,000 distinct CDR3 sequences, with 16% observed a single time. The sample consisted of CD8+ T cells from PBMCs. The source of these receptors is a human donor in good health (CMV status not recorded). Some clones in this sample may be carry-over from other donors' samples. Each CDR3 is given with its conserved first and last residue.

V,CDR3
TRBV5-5,CASSLSGAHEQYF
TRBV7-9,CASSSSGTGDPPLHF
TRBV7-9,CASSGLGTGGVTEAFF
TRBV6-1,CASSGRGPNEQFF
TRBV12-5,CASGRELWANTEAFF
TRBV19,CASSRGQIWGDTEAFF
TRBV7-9,CASSWPGQGDYEQYF
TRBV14,CASSLADWTSGRASSYEQYF
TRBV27,CASSLDPRNTEAFF
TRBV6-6,CASSPGQGSPYEQYF
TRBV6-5,CASSSLTEETQYF
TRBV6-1,CASKRGLPKSTYNEQFF
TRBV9,CASSASGTRSGEQYF
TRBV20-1,CSVDRGGTGYTF